Presented here are 8 T cell receptor beta chains from one specimen sequenced in a study of T cell responses to AZD1222 COVID-19 vaccine. Data came from immunoSEQ multiplex PCR; TCRdb stores just in-frame clones and leaves some out. Among about 72,000 clones listed, around 86% were seen once. Sequencing was performed on peripheral blood, taken on day 0 of AZD1222 vaccination. The source is an adult in good health.

In its sample, this clone was seen once. The V gene is TRBV11-2, the J gene TRBJ1-4, with D unresolved. Trimming took 1 base from V and 3 from J, leaving 6 bases between them. CDR1 SGHAT and CDR2 FQNNGV come from the germline V gene. This CDR3 is 14 amino acids long. The CDR3 sequence: CASSLGVANEKLFF. The CDR3 bases are TGTGCCAGCAGCTTAGGGGTGGCTAATGAAAAACTGTTTTTT.

V is TRBV5-4 and J is TRBJ1-2; D perhaps matches TRBD1 (6 bases). V lost 2 bases, J lost 6 bases, and 20 bases lay in between. The germline V gene has CDR1 SGHNT and CDR2 YYREEE (reference sequence). CDR3 length: 16 residues. Written as DNA, the CDR3 is TGTGCCAGCAGCTTTTTAATGGGGGCCGGGGGGGATGGCTACACCTTC. It is translated as CASSFLMGAGGDGYTF.

The chain couples TRBV28 to TRBJ1-2; 7 bases align to TRBD1. The germline CDR1 and CDR2 sequences are MDHEN and SYDVKM. This CDR3 contains 15 residues. J gave up 1 base and V 5 bases, and 7 bases lay outside the gene matches. As DNA, the CDR3 is TGTGCCAGCAGTGGGAGACAGGGAGATAACTATGGCTACACCTTC. It specifies CASSGRQGDNYGYTF.

This clone was seen just once. The V call is TRBV27, the J call TRBJ1-1; D is undetermined. V was shortened by 5 bases and J by 8 bases, with 12 bases between the two germline ends. The CDR3 has 12 residues. CDR1 and CDR2 from the germline V gene are MNHEY and SMNVEV (reference sequence). The CDR3 DNA sequence: TGTGCCAGCAGTGAGAGGAATCAGGAAGCTTTCTTT. Translation gives CASSERNQEAFF.

The chain employs TRBV19 and TRBJ1-5; 10 positions match TRBD1. This CDR3 is built from 14 residues. CDR1 and CDR2 (germline): LNHDA, SQIVND (reference sequence). V shed 4 bases and J 6 bases; nucleotides not matched to a gene: 3. The chain's CDR3 is CASSTTGGGQPQHF. In nucleotides, the CDR3 is TGTGCCAGTAGTACGACAGGGGGCGGTCAGCCCCAGCATTTT.

This chain connects TRBV19 to TRBJ2-1, with D maybe TRBD2 (5 bases). Per germline, CDR1 LNHDA and CDR2 SQIVND (reference sequence). V lost 1 base to trimming and J lost 7 bases, with 14 bases between them. The CDR3 is 15 residues long. The CDR3 loop reads CASSIGGFVYNEQFF. The CDR3 coding sequence is TGTGCCAGTAGTATAGGAGGGTTTGTTTATAATGAGCAGTTCTTC.

The genes are TRBV6-6 and TRBJ1-5; 10 positions agree with TRBD1. The CDR3 totals 16 residues. V lost 6 bases and J lost 6; bases outside the gene matches: 11. Germline CDR1 and CDR2: MNHNY and SVGAGI (reference sequence). CDR3 nucleotides: TGTGCCAGCAGCGACCGGGACAGGGGAAGCGGTCAGCCCCAGCATTTT. It yields the protein CASSDRDRGSGQPQHF.

This sequence joins TRBV5-1 and TRBJ2-7; D ambiguous. Germline loops: CDR1 SGHRS, CDR2 YFSETQ. This CDR3 region has 13 residues. V was pared by 3 bases and J by 5 bases, with 12 bases between. This chain's CDR3 is CASSSSNMDEQYF. Written as DNA, the CDR3 is TGCGCCAGCAGCTCCTCAAACATGGACGAGCAGTACTTC.